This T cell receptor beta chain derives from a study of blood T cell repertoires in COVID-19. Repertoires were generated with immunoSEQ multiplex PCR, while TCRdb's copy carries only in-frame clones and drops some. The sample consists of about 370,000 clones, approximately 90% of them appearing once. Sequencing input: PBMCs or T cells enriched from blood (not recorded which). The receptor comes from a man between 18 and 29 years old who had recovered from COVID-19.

The CDR3 region has the DNA TGCGCCAGCAGATTTGGGACAGTCCAAGAGACCCAGTACTTC. Its protein product is CASRFGTVQETQYF. V usage is TRBV5-1 and J usage is TRBJ2-5; 7 nucleotides agree with TRBD1. With V trimmed by 5 bases and J by 1 base, 5 bases remained unmatched. The CDR3 spans 14 residues. The germline V gene has CDR1 SGHRS and CDR2 YFSETQ.